These T cell receptor beta chains were read from a single sample in a study of identical twins. One entry per CDR3 protein results from TCRdb running MiXCR on the 5' RACE reads. Here the sample spans about 720,000 distinct CDR3 sequences, roughly 20% being singletons. The same sample was also studied in work on T cells expressing NK-cell markers.

The sequenced sample was PBMCs. The receptor source for this set is a young woman in good health. Each CDR3 is given with its conserved first and last residue. The D gene is left open where the match is weak. Not every row has a clone size; where given, it reads once, few, many or a size class.

TRBV21-1,.,TRBJ2-5,.,TGTGCCAGCACCATAAGCAGGGCGGGAGCCTCCCAAGAGACCCAGTACTTC,CASTISRAGASQETQYF
TRBV20-1,TRBD1,TRBJ1-1,.,TGCAGTGTTAGAGGGGGCGCGGGGACTGAAGCTTTCTTT,CSVRGGAGTEAFF
TRBV10-3,.,TRBJ2-1,many,TGTGCCACCAGGGGGACGAATCGAGCGGGTAATTCGGATGAGCAGTTCTTC,CATRGTNRAGNSDEQFF
TRBV11-2,.,TRBJ1-5,.,TGTGCCAGCAGCTTGGGGCAGCTCGGCAATCAGCCCCAGCATTTT,CASSLGQLGNQPQHF
TRBV7-6,.,TRBJ2-7,few,TGTGCCAGCAGCTTAATCGAAGGGTCCGAGCAGTACTTC,CASSLIEGSEQYF
TRBV2,.,TRBJ2-1,.,TGTGCCAGCAGTGGGTCTCGCGGGCTGTCCTTGAGAGTGGTCGATGAGCAGTTCTTC,CASSGSRGLSLRVVDEQFF
TRBV14,.,TRBJ2-5,few,TGTGCCAGCAGCCAAGAACTGGACTCGGAGACCCAGTACTTC,CASSQELDSETQYF
TRBV20-1,.,TRBJ1-2,many,TGCAGTGCTAGAGACGACAGGTCGTGGTATGGCTACACCTTC,CSARDDRSWYGYTF
TRBV23-1,.,TRBJ2-1,.,TGCGCCAGCATTAAGCAGACATGGGGGTACACTGAGCAGTTCTTC,CASIKQTWGYTEQFF
TRBV2,.,TRBJ2-5,.,TGTGCCAGCAGTGAGAAAGGGGGCCAAGAGACCCAGTACTTC,CASSEKGGQETQYF
TRBV3-1,.,TRBJ1-2,few,TGTGCCAGCAGCCAGGCAGGGGTTGGCTACACCTTC,CASSQAGVGYTF
TRBV5-1,.,TRBJ2-2,few,TGCGCCAGCAGCTTGGATGCAACGTCCACCGGGGAGCTGTTTTTT,CASSLDATSTGELFF
TRBV29-1,.,TRBJ2-2,.,TGCAGCGCGGGCGGGGCCGGGGAGCTGTTTTTT,CSAGGAGELFF
TRBV24-1,TRBD2,TRBJ2-1,.,TGTGCCACCGCTAGCGGGAGGGCCAATGAGCAGTTCTTC,CATASGRANEQFF
TRBV6-5,.,TRBJ1-1,few,TGTGCCAGCAGTTACTCCGGGCACAGCACTGAAGCTTTCTTT,CASSYSGHSTEAFF
TRBV5-1,.,TRBJ2-5,.,TGCGCCAGCAGCAGACTCCAGGGGTCCCAAGAGACCCAGTACTTC,CASSRLQGSQETQYF
TRBV20-1,.,TRBJ2-5,.,TGCAGTGCTAGAGTTGGGACACCTCAAGAGACCCAGTACTTC,CSARVGTPQETQYF
TRBV4-3,.,TRBJ2-1,.,TGCGCCAGCAGCCAAGTTTATCTAAATGAGCAGTTCTTC,CASSQVYLNEQFF
TRBV15,.,TRBJ2-2,.,TGTGCCACCGGCGGAATCCTTAGCGGAGCGAACACCGGGGAGCTGTTTTTT,CATGGILSGANTGELFF
TRBV6-5,.,TRBJ1-1,few,TGTGCCAGCAGTTATAGGTGGTCCTCCGGGGACACTGAAGCTTTCTTT,CASSYRWSSGDTEAFF
TRBV5-1,TRBD2,TRBJ2-3,.,TGCGCCAGCACCCTCGGGGTAGCGGGGGGGGTTGATACGCAGTATTTT,CASTLGVAGGVDTQYF
TRBV12-3/TRBV12-4,TRBD1,TRBJ1-1,few,TGTGCCAGCACCCCAGGGGGGATTGAAGCTTTCTTT,CASTPGGIEAFF
TRBV7-9,.,TRBJ1-5,few,TGTGCCAGCAGCTTAATCGAGAATCAGCCCCAGCATTTT,CASSLIENQPQHF
TRBV20-1,.,TRBJ1-5,many,TGCAGTGCTACCGGGGGCGCGGGGCAGCCCCAGCATTTT,CSATGGAGQPQHF
TRBV5-5,.,TRBJ2-7,few,TGTGCCAGCAGCTTGGCCCGGGGGACCCCGCTTTACGAGCAGTACTTC,CASSLARGTPLYEQYF
TRBV5-1,TRBD1,TRBJ2-3,few,TGCGCCAGCAGCGTGGACAGGCCCACAGATACGCAGTATTTT,CASSVDRPTDTQYF
TRBV20-1,TRBD1,TRBJ1-5,.,TGCAGTGCCACTAAGAGCCCATGGCAGGGGGAATATTTT,CSATKSPWQGEYF
TRBV12-3/TRBV12-4,.,TRBJ2-7,many,TGTGCCAGCAGGGTCCAGGGGAGCTCCTACGAGCAGTACTTC,CASRVQGSSYEQYF
TRBV4-2,TRBD1,TRBJ2-1,few,TGTGCCAGCAGCCAAGATTCGGGACAGGGGGCCCGGAGCTCCTACAATGAGCAGTTCTTC,CASSQDSGQGARSSYNEQFF
TRBV7-2,.,TRBJ2-1,.,TGTGCCAGCAGCGTGGTTAGAGGAAGGGACAATGAGCAGTTCTTC,CASSVVRGRDNEQFF
TRBV6-5,TRBD1,TRBJ1-4,few,TGTGCCAGCAGTTCAGGGACAGGGGATGAAAAACTGTTTTTT,CASSSGTGDEKLFF
TRBV14,TRBD1,TRBJ2-7,.,TGTGCCAGCAGCCAAATGAAGGGACAGGGGTTTGCCGAGCAGTACTTC,CASSQMKGQGFAEQYF
TRBV5-1,.,TRBJ2-3,.,TGCGCCAGCAGCATAGAGGGCACAGATACGCAGTATTTT,CASSIEGTDTQYF
TRBV9,.,TRBJ1-2,.,TGTGCCAGCGGGGAGGGTCCGAACTATGGCTACACCTTC,CASGEGPNYGYTF
TRBV20-1,.,TRBJ1-5,few,TGCAGTGCCTTAACAGTGGACAATCAGCCCCAGCATTTT,CSALTVDNQPQHF
TRBV12-3/TRBV12-4,TRBD1,TRBJ2-6,.,TGTGCCAGCAGCCGGGACAGGGGGCTTGGGGCCAACGTCCTGACTTTC,CASSRDRGLGANVLTF
TRBV20-1,TRBD2,TRBJ2-1,.,TGCAGTGCTCGACTAGCGGGAGAAAGGAATGAGCAGTTCTTC,CSARLAGERNEQFF
TRBV28,.,TRBJ2-3,few,TGTGCCAGCAGTCCCGGGGACACCTTCACAGATACGCAGTATTTT,CASSPGDTFTDTQYF
TRBV20-1,.,TRBJ2-3,few,TGCAGTGCTAGAGAGGGGGAGTTCACGCAGTATTTT,CSAREGEFTQYF